The rows below give T cell receptor beta chains drawn from one sample of a study of CD4 T cells in relation to SARS-CoV-2 and coronaviruses. The assay was immunoSEQ multiplex PCR, and TCRdb's table has in-frame clones only and misses some. The sample has approximately 37,000 clones, 70% to 90% seen once. Sequenced: memory CD4+ T cells from PBMCs. The receptors were sampled from an adult with COVID-19. Both conserved end residues are part of each CDR3. D genes are given only for firm matches. Not every row has a clone size; where given, it reads once, few, many or a size class.

.,.,TRBV30,TRBJ2-5,CAWSRGGRETQYF,TGTGCCTGGAGTAGGGGGGGGAGAGAGACCCAGTACTTC
.,.,TRBV19,TRBJ1-5,CASSPPRMVLGNQPQHF,TGTGCCAGTAGTCCCCCACGGATGGTTCTAGGCAATCAGCCCCAGCATTTT
.,.,TRBV5-1,TRBJ2-3,CASSFRMFTDTQYF,TGCGCCAGCAGCTTCCGGATGTTTACAGATACGCAGTATTTT
.,.,TRBV7-8,TRBJ2-7,CASSLLAAYEQYF,TGTGCCAGCAGCTTACTAGCCGCGTACGAGCAGTACTTC
.,.,TRBV4-1,TRBJ2-5,CASSQDRVVQETQYF,TGCGCCAGCAGCCAAGATCGGGTCGTGCAGGAGACCCAGTACTTC
.,TRBD1,TRBV11-2,TRBJ2-7,CASSIKPGQGHEQYF,TGTGCCAGCAGCATCAAACCGGGACAGGGCCACGAGCAGTACTTC
few,.,TRBV6-6,TRBJ2-7,CASSGGTPGGYEQYF,TGTGCCAGCAGTGGCGGGACACCCGGGGGGTACGAGCAGTACTTC
.,.,TRBV18,TRBJ1-3,CASSPPSAGKGGNTIYF,TGTGCCAGCTCACCACCGAGCGCCGGGAAAGGAGGAAACACCATATATTTT
.,.,TRBV9,TRBJ2-3,CASSVGSHTDTQYF,TGTGCCAGCAGCGTAGGTAGCCACACAGATACGCAGTATTTT
.,.,TRBV7-8,TRBJ2-7,CASSSAVRGSSYEQYF,TGTGCCAGCAGCTCCGCGGTGCGAGGGAGCTCCTACGAGCAGTACTTC